Reported below is one TCR beta chain. These data originate in a study of PD-1 blockade in classical Hodgkin lymphoma. This CDR3 comprises 15 residues. The germline CDR1 and CDR2 sequences are SGHVS and FNYEAQ. Trimming took 1 base from V and 6 from J; bases not matched to a gene: 4. The assay was immunoSEQ multiplex PCR, and TCRdb's table has in-frame clones only and misses some. The table lists around 45,000 clones, approximately 70% of them singletons. Following autologous stem cell transplantation, relapse occurred in every patient, and exposure to brentuximab vedotin varied. The V call is TRBV7-6, the J call TRBJ2-3; 10 bases agree with TRBD1. Specimen: peripheral blood mononuclear cells (PBMCs), collected at baseline. The sequence was obtained from a human donor with classical Hodgkin lymphoma. CDR3 region: CASSLGQGAHDTQYF. The CDR3, as DNA: TGTGCCAGCAGCTTAGGACAGGGGGCACATGATACGCAGTATTTT. The full variable domain, with the rest looked up from reference TRBV7-6 and TRBJ2-3, is GAGVSQSPRYKVTKRGQDVALRCDPISGHVSLYWYRQALGQGPEFLTYFNYEAQQDKSGLPNDRFSAERPEGSISTLTIQRTEQRDSAMYRCASSLGQGAHDTQYFGPGTRLTVL.